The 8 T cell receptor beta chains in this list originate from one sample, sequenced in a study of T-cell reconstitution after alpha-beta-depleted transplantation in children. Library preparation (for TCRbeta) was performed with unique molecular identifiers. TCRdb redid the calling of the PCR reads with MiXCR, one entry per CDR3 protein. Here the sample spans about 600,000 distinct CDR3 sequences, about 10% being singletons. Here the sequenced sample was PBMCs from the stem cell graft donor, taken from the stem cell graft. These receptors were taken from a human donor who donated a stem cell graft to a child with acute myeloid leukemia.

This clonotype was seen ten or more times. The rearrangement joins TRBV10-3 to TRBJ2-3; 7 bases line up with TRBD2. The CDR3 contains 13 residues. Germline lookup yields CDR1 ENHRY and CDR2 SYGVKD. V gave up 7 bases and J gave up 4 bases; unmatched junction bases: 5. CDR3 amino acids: CAITRGLADTQYF. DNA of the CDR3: TGTGCCATCACTCGAGGACTAGCAGATACGCAGTATTTT.

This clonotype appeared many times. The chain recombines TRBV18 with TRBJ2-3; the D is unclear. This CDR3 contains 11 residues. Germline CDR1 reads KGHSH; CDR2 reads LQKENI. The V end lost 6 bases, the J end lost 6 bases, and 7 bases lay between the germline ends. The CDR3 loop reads CASSDGDTQYF. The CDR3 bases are TGTGCCAGCTCGGACGGGGATACGCAGTATTTT.

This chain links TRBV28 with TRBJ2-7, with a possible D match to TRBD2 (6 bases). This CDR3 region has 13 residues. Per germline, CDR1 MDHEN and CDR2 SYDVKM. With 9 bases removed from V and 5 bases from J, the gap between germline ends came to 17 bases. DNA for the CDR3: TGTGCCAGTGGAGGGGTCCTCAGCCACGAGCAGTACTTC. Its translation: CASGGVLSHEQYF.

CDR3 in amino acids: CASSYTPSGLHPEAFF. The CDR3 region has the DNA TGCGCCAGCAGCTACACCCCTTCGGGACTACACCCTGAAGCTTTCTTT. The V gene is TRBV5-1, the J gene TRBJ1-1, with D tentatively TRBD1 (5 bases). This CDR3 is built from 16 residues. CDR1 is SGHRS and CDR2 is YFSETQ in the germline V gene. Trimming took off 3 bases at V and 6 bases at J, with 21 bases between the two ends.

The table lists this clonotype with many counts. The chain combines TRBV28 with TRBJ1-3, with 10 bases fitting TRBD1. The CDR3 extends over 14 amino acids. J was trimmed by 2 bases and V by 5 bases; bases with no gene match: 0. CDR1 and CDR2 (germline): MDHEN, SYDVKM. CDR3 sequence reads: CASSGTGAGNTIYF. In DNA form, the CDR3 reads TGTGCCAGCAGTGGGACAGGGGCTGGAAACACCATATATTTT.

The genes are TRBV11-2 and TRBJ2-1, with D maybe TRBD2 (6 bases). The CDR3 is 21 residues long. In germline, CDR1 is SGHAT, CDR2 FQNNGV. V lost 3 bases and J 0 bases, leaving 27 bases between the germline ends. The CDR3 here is CASSFFQGLKPSGSSYNEQFF. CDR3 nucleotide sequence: TGTGCCAGCAGCTTTTTTCAAGGACTAAAACCTTCTGGGAGCTCCTACAATGAGCAGTTCTTC.

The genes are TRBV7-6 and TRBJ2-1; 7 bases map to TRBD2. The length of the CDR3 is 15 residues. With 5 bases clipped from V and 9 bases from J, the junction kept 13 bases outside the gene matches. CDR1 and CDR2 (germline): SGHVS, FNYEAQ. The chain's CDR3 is CASSGRGWRESEQFF. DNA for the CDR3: TGTGCCAGCAGCGGGAGAGGCTGGCGGGAGTCTGAGCAGTTCTTC.

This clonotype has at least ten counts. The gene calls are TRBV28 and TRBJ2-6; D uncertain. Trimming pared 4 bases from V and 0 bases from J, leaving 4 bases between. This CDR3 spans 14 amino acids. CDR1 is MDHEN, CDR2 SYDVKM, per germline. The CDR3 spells CASSYASGANVLTF. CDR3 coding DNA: TGTGCCAGCAGTTACGCCTCTGGGGCCAACGTCCTGACTTTC. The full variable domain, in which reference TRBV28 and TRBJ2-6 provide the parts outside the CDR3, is DVKVTQSSRYLVKRTGEKVFLECVQDMDHENMFWYRQDPGLGLRLIYFSYDVKMKEKGDIPEGYSVSREKKERFSLILESASTNQTSMYLCASSYASGANVLTFGAGSRLTVL.